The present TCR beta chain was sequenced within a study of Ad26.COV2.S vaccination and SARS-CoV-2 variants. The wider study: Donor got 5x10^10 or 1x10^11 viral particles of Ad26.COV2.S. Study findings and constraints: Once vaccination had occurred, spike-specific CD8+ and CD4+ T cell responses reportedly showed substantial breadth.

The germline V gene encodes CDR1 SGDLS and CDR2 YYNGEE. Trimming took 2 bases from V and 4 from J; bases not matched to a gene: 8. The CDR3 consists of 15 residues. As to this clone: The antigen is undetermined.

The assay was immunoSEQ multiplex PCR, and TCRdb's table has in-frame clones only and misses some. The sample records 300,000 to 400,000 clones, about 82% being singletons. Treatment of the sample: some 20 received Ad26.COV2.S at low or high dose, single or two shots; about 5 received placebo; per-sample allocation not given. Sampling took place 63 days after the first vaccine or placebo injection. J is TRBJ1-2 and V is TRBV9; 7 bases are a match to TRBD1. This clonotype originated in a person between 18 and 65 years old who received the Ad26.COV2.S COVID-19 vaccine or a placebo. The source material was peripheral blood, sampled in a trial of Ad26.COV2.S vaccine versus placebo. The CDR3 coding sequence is TGTGCCAGCAGCGTTAGACCGGGACAGAGCTATGGCTACACCTTC. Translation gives CASSVRPGQSYGYTF.